This entry lists 17 T cell receptor beta chains sequenced from one sample in a study of tumour-infiltrating T cells in Burkitt lymphoma. This table comes from immunoSEQ multiplex PCR, and its TCRdb copy is limited to in-frame clones, with some not included. This table holds approximately 15,000 clones, just under 80% found once. The sequenced material came from tumor tissue. The receptor set was obtained from a human donor with diffuse large B-cell lymphoma.

In this sample, this clone turned up a few times. This chain links TRBV5-6 with TRBJ2-7; the D gene is possibly TRBD1 (6 bases). The ends were cut back, 2 bases at V and 0 bases at J, with 9 bases in the middle. The germline CDR1 and CDR2 sequences are SGHDT and YYEEEE. This CDR3 region has 14 residues. CDR3: CASSFGGLSYEQYF. Here the CDR3 DNA reads TGTGCCAGCAGCTTTGGGGGCCTCTCCTACGAGCAGTACTTC.

The chain has TRBV7-9 and TRBJ1-1, with D unresolved. The CDR3 totals 16 residues. Germline CDR1 is SEHNR and CDR2 is FQNEAQ (reference sequence). V lost 2 bases and J lost 2, with 15 bases in between. CDR3 region: CASSLSEVGRNTEAFF. DNA of the CDR3: TGTGCCAGCAGCTTATCCGAGGTAGGCCGAAACACTGAAGCTTTCTTT.

The CDR3 loop is CASSVSGGNEQFF. CDR3 bases: TGTGCCAGCAGTGTGTCAGGGGGCAATGAGCAGTTCTTC. This chain joins TRBV25-1 and TRBJ2-1; 7 nucleotides match TRBD1. The CDR3 spans 13 residues. Germline V gene sequence: CDR1 MGHDK, CDR2 SYGVNS. Trimming took 4 bases from V and 6 from J; bases not matched to a gene: 3.

The chain has TRBV5-1 and TRBJ2-7; possibly TRBD1 for D (5 bases). Germline V gene sequence: CDR1 SGHRS, CDR2 YFSETQ. Trimming took 4 bases from V and 0 from J, leaving 11 bases between them. The CDR3 is 14 amino acids. The DNA of the CDR3 is TGCGCCAGCAGCCCCGACAGATTCTCCTACGAGCAGTACTTC. It specifies CASSPDRFSYEQYF.

The chain couples TRBV27 to TRBJ2-3; no firm D call. CDR3 size: 14 residues. The ends were cut back, 0 bases at V and 6 bases at J, with 10 bases in the middle. Germline assignment: CDR1 MNHEY and CDR2 SMNVEV (reference sequence). For the CDR3, the DNA is TGTGCCAGCAGTTTATCCCCAGCGTTCGATACGCAGTATTTT. Protein sequence: CASSLSPAFDTQYF.

The rearrangement uses TRBV7-8 and TRBJ1-2; no clear D. Germline assignment: CDR1 SGHVS and CDR2 FQNEAQ. The CDR3 runs to 13 residues. Trimming took off 4 bases at V and 4 bases at J, with 10 bases between the two ends. The CDR3 nucleotides are TGTGCCAGCAGCTCCACCAGAGGCTATGGCTACACCTTC. This translates into CASSSTRGYGYTF.

The chain recombines TRBV15 with TRBJ2-1, with 9 nucleotides matching TRBD2. CDR1 and CDR2 from the germline V gene are LNHNV and YYDKDF (reference sequence). V shed 0 bases and J 2 bases; nucleotides not matched to a gene: 2. This CDR3 spans 16 amino acids. The CDR3 sequence is CATSREASGAYNEQFF. CDR3 DNA sequence: TGTGCCACCAGCAGAGAGGCTAGCGGGGCCTACAATGAGCAGTTCTTC.

This clone was detected once. V gene TRBV10-3 combines with J gene TRBJ2-1; 7 bases are shared with TRBD2. Germline V gene data show CDR1 as ENHRY and CDR2 as SYGVKD. The CDR3 has 13 amino acids. V lost 7 bases, J lost 4 bases, and 4 bases stayed unmatched. CDR3 residues: CAIMAGEYNEQFF. The CDR3 coding sequence is TGTGCCATCATGGCGGGGGAGTACAATGAGCAGTTCTTC.

V and J are TRBV28 and TRBJ1-2; 7 bases align to TRBD1. Germline CDR1 reads MDHEN; CDR2 reads SYDVKM. The CDR3 runs to 16 residues. The V and J ends lost 6 bases and 7 bases, in that order; junction bases with no gene match: 17. The CDR3 is CASRNDRVQALGGYTF. The CDR3 nucleotides are TGTGCCAGCAGGAATGACAGGGTTCAGGCTCTCGGTGGCTACACCTTC.

The chain recombines TRBV5-6 with TRBJ2-7; D gene unclear. Germline CDR1 is SGHDT and CDR2 is YYEEEE. This CDR3 region has 15 residues. Trimming pared 0 bases from V and 4 bases from J, leaving 14 bases between. The CDR3, as DNA: TGTGCCAGCAGCTTGGACAGTACTGCTGTATACGAGCAGTACTTC. The encoded protein is CASSLDSTAVYEQYF.

V gene TRBV10-3 combines with J gene TRBJ2-3, with TRBD2 identical over 10 bases. V lost 10 bases and J lost 1; bases outside the gene matches: 2. Germline CDR1 reads ENHRY; CDR2 reads SYGVKD. The CDR3 has 13 amino acids. The CDR3 DNA is TGTGCCACCGGGACTAGCGGCACAGATACGCAGTATTTT. Translated: CATGTSGTDTQYF.

CDR3 nucleotides: TGTGCCAGCAGTCTCCCCCGGGACACCTCCTCTGGGGCCAACGTCCTGACTTTC. Translation: CASSLPRDTSSGANVLTF. The chain recombines TRBV2 with TRBJ2-6; possible D gene TRBD1, 6 bases. CDR1 and CDR2 from the germline V gene are SNHLY and FYNNEI. The CDR3 is made up of 18 amino acids. V lost 5 bases and J lost 0, with 17 bases in between.

The chain joins TRBV6-5 to TRBJ1-1; possibly TRBD1 for D (5 bases). This CDR3 contains 15 residues. Germline V gene sequence: CDR1 MNHEY, CDR2 SVGAGI. V was pared by 5 bases and J by 3 bases, with 16 bases between. This chain's CDR3 is CASSPGRQPYTEAFF. CDR3 sequence (DNA): TGTGCCAGCAGTCCTGGTAGACAGCCGTACACTGAAGCTTTCTTT.

This chain connects TRBV25-1 to TRBJ1-1, with D perhaps matching TRBD1 (6 bases). Germline assignment: CDR1 MGHDK and CDR2 SYGVNS. This CDR3 has 14 residues. V was trimmed by 6 bases and J by 2 bases, leaving 13 bases between them. This chain's CDR3 is CASRTTGVNTEAFF. DNA for the CDR3: TGTGCCAGCAGGACGACAGGCGTAAACACTGAAGCTTTCTTT. Full variable domain (rest looked up from reference TRBV25-1 and TRBJ1-1): EADIYQTPRYLVIGTGKKITLECSQTMGHDKMYWYQQDPGMELHLIHYSYGVNSTEKGDLSSESTVSRIRTEHFPLTLESARPSHTSQYLCASRTTGVNTEAFFGQGTRLTVV.

Written as DNA, the CDR3 is TGCAGCGTTGAAGGTGAGGGGATCGGCTACACCTTC. This gives the protein CSVEGEGIGYTF. The chain recombines TRBV29-1 with TRBJ1-2; maybe TRBD1 (5 bases). With 1 base removed from V and 8 bases from J, the gap between germline ends came to 11 bases. Germline values: CDR1 SQVTM, CDR2 ANQGSEA. This CDR3 has 12 amino acids. The whole variable domain, filled in from reference TRBV29-1 and TRBJ1-2, reads SAVISQKPSRDICQRGTSLTIQCQVDSQVTMMFWYRQQPGQSLTLIATANQGSEATYESGFVIDKFPISRPNLTFSTLTVSNMSPEDSSIYLCSVEGEGIGYTFGSGTRLTVV.

The chain joins TRBV7-6 to TRBJ2-3, with D tentatively TRBD1 (6 bases). CDR1 is SGHVS and CDR2 is FNYEAQ in the germline V gene. This CDR3 contains 16 residues. V lost 5 bases and J 4 bases, leaving 19 bases between the germline ends. CDR3 in amino acids: CASSPVGPRGPDTQYF. The CDR3 DNA follows: TGTGCCAGCAGCCCCGTGGGGCCCAGGGGTCCAGATACGCAGTATTTT.

The chain combines TRBV29-1 with TRBJ1-1, with 8 bases identical to TRBD1. With V trimmed by 6 bases and J by 6 bases, 6 bases remained unmatched. The germline gives CDR1 SQVTM, CDR2 ANQGSEA. The CDR3 consists of 12 residues. CDR3 nucleotide sequence: TGCAGCGTCCTACAACAGGGGGCTGAAGCTTTCTTT. Translated: CSVLQQGAEAFF.